What follows are 32 T cell receptor beta chains derived from one specimen sequenced in a study of identifying expanded T cells in peripheral blood. Using immunoSEQ multiplex PCR, the repertoire was profiled, and TCRdb retains in-frame clones only, with some absent. This sample carries approximately 100,000 clones, roughly 87% of them seen once, and the ten largest clones take about a sixth. Sequencing input: blood. These receptors all come from a person between 18 and 75 years old in good health.

This chain connects TRBV4-1 to TRBJ1-1; D uncertain. Germline V gene data show CDR1 as MGHRA and CDR2 as YSYEKL. Between the trimmed V and J ends, which lost 1 base and 5 bases, there was a span of 8 bases. CDR3 length: 13 residues. CDR3 in DNA: TGCGCCAGCAGCCAAGTTCGACGGACTGAAGCTTTCTTT. Translated: CASSQVRRTEAFF.

The chain joins TRBV9 to TRBJ1-4; D gene unclear. Trimming took off 0 bases at V and 8 bases at J, with 11 bases between the two ends. The germline CDR1 and CDR2 sequences are SGDLS and YYNGEE. This CDR3 has 14 residues. The CDR3, as DNA: TGTGCCAGCAGCGTAGGCCGGAGGGAGGAAAAACTGTTTTTT. Its translation: CASSVGRREEKLFF.

The V and J genes are TRBV2 and TRBJ1-1; D is unresolved. Trimming took off 2 bases at V and 11 bases at J, with 21 bases between the two ends. The CDR3 totals 15 residues. CDR1 and CDR2 (germline): SNHLY, FYNNEI. Here the CDR3 DNA reads TGTGCCAGCAGTGAACAGCCGACCTTCCACCTGAAGGCTTTCTTT. This codes for CASSEQPTFHLKAFF.

This clone was picked up one time. V is TRBV7-9 and J is TRBJ1-2; D gene uncertain. Trimming took off 1 base at V and 4 bases at J, with 4 bases between the two ends. The CDR3 runs to 12 residues. Germline V gene sequence: CDR1 SEHNR, CDR2 FQNEAQ (reference sequence). The CDR3 is CASSLEGYGYTF. The DNA for the CDR3 is TGTGCCAGCAGCTTAGAGGGCTATGGCTACACCTTC.

This rearrangement joins TRBV2 to TRBJ2-7; 7 nucleotides align to TRBD2. Trimming removed 7 bases from V and 2 bases from J; junction bases left unmatched: 11. CDR3 size: 15 residues. Germline V lookup: CDR1 SNHLY, CDR2 FYNNEI. The CDR3 is CASTWGGRGTYEQYF. In nucleotides, the CDR3 is TGTGCCAGCACCTGGGGCGGGAGAGGTACCTACGAGCAGTACTTC.

The gene calls are TRBV30 and TRBJ2-7, with D tentatively TRBD1 or TRBD2 (6 bases each). The germline V and J ends were trimmed by 5 bases and 7 bases, with 18 bases remaining between them. The CDR3 has 13 amino acids. Germline V gene lookup returns CDR1 GTSNPN and CDR2 SVGIG (reference sequence). Here the CDR3 reads CAWDPGAGGEQYF. CDR3 nucleotide sequence: TGTGCCTGGGACCCGGGGGCAGGTGGGGAGCAGTACTTC.

This chain connects TRBV15 to TRBJ1-2, with D possibly being TRBD1 (5 bases). The germline V gene has CDR1 LNHNV and CDR2 YYDKDF (reference sequence). The CDR3 totals 12 residues. V was trimmed by 0 bases and J by 9 bases, leaving 8 bases between them. In nucleotides, the CDR3 is TGTGCCACCAGCAGAGACGGGGGGAGCTACACCTTC. Translated: CATSRDGGSYTF.

This rearrangement joins TRBV7-9 to TRBJ1-3; possible D gene TRBD1, 5 bases. Germline V gives CDR1 SEHNR, CDR2 FQNEAQ (reference sequence). The CDR3 is 11 residues long. V dropped 4 bases and J dropped 9 bases, with 7 bases sitting between them. CDR3 amino acids: CASSSGGTIYF. CDR3 nucleotide sequence: TGTGCCAGCAGCTCCGGGGGCACCATATATTTT. Full variable domain (outside the CDR3, taken from reference TRBV7-9 and TRBJ1-3): DTGVSQNPRHKITKRGQNVTFRCDPISEHNRLYWYRQTLGQGPEFLTYFQNEAQLEKSRLLSDRFSAERPKGSFSTLEIQRTEQGDSAMYLCASSSGGTIYFGEGSWLTVV.

This clone was seen only a few times. The gene calls are TRBV2 and TRBJ2-2; no reliable D call. Trimming shortened V by 2 bases and J by 3 bases, and 19 bases separated the two germline ends. The CDR3 is made up of 18 amino acids. Looked up from germline, CDR1 is SNHLY and CDR2 is FYNNEI. DNA of the CDR3: TGTGCCAGCAGTGAACGCGGCAGAGATTACTCTTACACCGGGGAGCTGTTTTTT. Translated, it gives CASSERGRDYSYTGELFF.

The V call is TRBV27, the J call TRBJ1-5; D gene ambiguous. The V and J ends lost 3 bases and 2 bases respectively, with 5 bases between them. CDR3 length: 13 residues. Germline V CDR1 and CDR2: MNHEY, SMNVEV (reference sequence). CDR3 sequence: CASSFQGNQPQHF. CDR3 nucleotide sequence: TGTGCCAGCAGTTTTCAGGGCAATCAGCCCCAGCATTTT.

This clone occurred once. This chain links TRBV6-1 with TRBJ1-2; TRBD1 aligns across 7 bases. After removal of 6 bases from V and 2 bases from J, the junction contained 3 bases not matched to a gene. This CDR3 has 13 residues. Germline lookup yields CDR1 MNHNS and CDR2 SASEGT. CDR3 residues: CASRGTENYGYTF. The DNA for the CDR3 is TGTGCCAGCAGGGGGACAGAGAACTATGGCTACACCTTC.

This clone was seen once. The J gene is TRBJ1-4, the V gene TRBV5-4, with D possibly being TRBD1 (6 bases). The V gene lost 0 bases and the J gene lost 6 bases, with 12 bases spanning the gap. CDR1 SGHNT and CDR2 YYREEE come from the germline V gene (reference sequence). This CDR3 has 15 amino acids. This CDR3 is CASSLGPGVDEKLFF. CDR3 bases: TGTGCCAGCAGCTTGGGGCCAGGGGTTGATGAAAAACTGTTTTTT. Complete variable domain (other parts from reference TRBV5-4 and TRBJ1-4): ETGVTQSPTHLIKTRGQQVTLRCSSQSGHNTVSWYQQALGQGPQFIFQYYREEENGRGNFPPRFSGLQFPNYSSELNVNALELDDSALYLCASSLGPGVDEKLFFGSGTQLSVL.

V gene TRBV10-3 combines with J gene TRBJ1-6; TRBD1 is a possible D gene (6 bases). This CDR3 is built from 16 residues. The ends were cut back, 0 bases at V and 7 bases at J, with 13 bases in the middle. Looked up from germline, CDR1 is ENHRY and CDR2 is SYGVKD. Written as DNA, the CDR3 is TGTGCCATCAGTGAGTCGGGTACAGGGTCCAATTCACCCCTCCACTTT. It is translated as CAISESGTGSNSPLHF.

Comments on this clone: Other nucleotide sequences in the sample specify the same CDR3. This sequence joins TRBV18 and TRBJ1-5; D is ambiguous. The CDR3 consists of 14 residues. The germline V gene has CDR1 KGHSH and CDR2 LQKENI. Trimming took off 6 bases at V and 1 base at J, with 10 bases between the two ends. In DNA, the CDR3 is TGTGCCAGCTCGCCCGACCGAAGCAATCAGCCCCAGCATTTT. Protein product: CASSPDRSNQPQHF.

The chain joins TRBV5-6 to TRBJ2-1; 11 bases are shared with TRBD1. After removal of 1 base from V and 5 bases from J, the junction contained 5 bases not matched to a gene. Germline V lookup: CDR1 SGHDT, CDR2 YYEEEE. This CDR3 has 16 residues. The CDR3: CASSLSDRGPDNEQFF. For the CDR3, the DNA is TGTGCCAGCAGCTTGTCGGACAGGGGGCCCGACAATGAGCAGTTCTTC.

This clone was counted between two and nine times. The chain employs TRBV2 and TRBJ1-5; D ambiguous. CDR3 length equals 12 residues. Germline loops: CDR1 SNHLY, CDR2 FYNNEI. Trimming took 6 bases from V and 2 from J, leaving 5 bases between them. The CDR3 DNA reads as TGTGCCAGCAGGGCAGGCAATCAGCCCCAGCATTTT. This codes for CASRAGNQPQHF.

The chain has TRBV2 and TRBJ2-5; the D is unclear. Between the trimmed V and J ends, which lost 3 bases and 8 bases, there was a span of 13 bases. In germline, CDR1 is SNHLY, CDR2 FYNNEI. The CDR3 is 13 residues long. CDR3 nucleotides: TGTGCCAGCAGTGATAGGGCGTGGGATACCCAGTACTTC. Translation: CASSDRAWDTQYF.

J is TRBJ2-7 and V is TRBV29-1; no clear D. This CDR3 has 12 amino acids. V was clipped by 6 bases and J by 3 bases, with 12 bases between them. Germline V gives CDR1 SQVTM, CDR2 ANQGSEA. The CDR3 loop is CSVETLNYEQYF. The CDR3 nucleotides are TGCAGCGTGGAGACTCTTAACTACGAGCAGTACTTC.

This chain connects TRBV9 to TRBJ2-3, with a weak D call TRBD2 (5 bases). V gave up 0 bases and J gave up 5 bases, with 7 bases separating them. Germline loops: CDR1 SGDLS, CDR2 YYNGEE. The CDR3 is made up of 13 amino acids. In nucleotides, the CDR3 is TGTGCCAGCAGCGTAGACAGCGGAGATACGCAGTATTTT. Protein product: CASSVDSGDTQYF.

This sequence joins TRBV29-1 and TRBJ1-2; 12 positions agree with TRBD1. The CDR3 is made up of 14 amino acids. The germline CDR1 and CDR2 sequences are SQVTM and ANQGSEA. V shed 1 base and J 8 bases; nucleotides not matched to a gene: 5. This CDR3 is CSVEGDRGRRGYTF. The CDR3, as DNA: TGCAGCGTTGAAGGGGACAGGGGGCGAAGGGGCTACACCTTC.

The rearrangement joins TRBV4-3 to TRBJ1-1; 11 bases match TRBD1. The CDR3 runs 15 residues. Germline CDR1 reads LGHNA; CDR2 reads YSLEER. V dropped 6 bases and J dropped 4; count of bases not matched to a gene: 7. Here the CDR3 reads CASSLGTGGGTEAFF. The CDR3 bases are TGCGCCAGCAGTCTAGGGACAGGGGGGGGCACTGAAGCTTTCTTT.

The chain joins TRBV5-1 to TRBJ1-4; D not certain. The V gene's germline CDR1 is SGHRS and CDR2 YFSETQ. V dropped 0 bases and J dropped 0 bases, with 6 bases sitting between them. The CDR3 has 15 amino acids. The CDR3: CASSLGFSTNEKLFF. The DNA for the CDR3 is TGCGCCAGCAGCTTGGGGTTTTCAACTAATGAAAAACTGTTTTTT.

The chain employs TRBV6-6 and TRBJ1-6; a possible D gene is TRBD1 (6 bases). CDR3 length: 14 amino acids. The V gene lost 6 bases and the J gene lost 9 bases, with 15 bases spanning the gap. The germline V gene has CDR1 MNHNY and CDR2 SVGAGI (reference sequence). The CDR3 DNA sequence: TGTGCCAGCAGAGAACAGGGCGCCGGTTCACCCCTCCACTTT. It yields the protein CASREQGAGSPLHF.

The chain couples TRBV15 to TRBJ1-1; 12 bases align to TRBD1. The CDR3 length is 18 residues. The V segment lost 0 bases and the J segment 3 bases; nucleotides outside the gene matches: 8. Germline V CDR1 and CDR2: LNHNV, YYDKDF (reference sequence). The CDR3 spells CATSRDSWDRGRDTEAFF. The CDR3 nucleotides are TGTGCCACCAGCAGAGATTCTTGGGACAGGGGGCGCGACACTGAAGCTTTCTTT.

The rearrangement joins TRBV18 to TRBJ2-7; no clear D gene. CDR1 and CDR2 (germline): KGHSH, LQKENI. The V end lost 3 bases, the J end lost 1 base, and 4 bases lay between the germline ends. The CDR3 is made up of 12 amino acids. The CDR3 DNA sequence: TGTGCCAGCTCACCGCAATCCTACGAGCAGTACTTC. Translated, it gives CASSPQSYEQYF.

The chain is built from TRBV27 and TRBJ2-1; TRBD2 aligns across 7 bases. With V trimmed by 8 bases and J by 4 bases, 11 bases remained unmatched. CDR3 length: 15 amino acids. Germline V lookup: CDR1 MNHEY, CDR2 SMNVEV (reference sequence). This CDR3 reads CASAGGGGRYNEQFF. The DNA for the CDR3 is TGTGCCAGCGCAGGCGGGGGAGGCCGGTACAATGAGCAGTTCTTC.

The rearrangement links TRBV10-3 to TRBJ1-4, with D possibly being TRBD1 (5 bases). The V gene's germline CDR1 is ENHRY and CDR2 SYGVKD. The CDR3 contains 14 residues. V lost 10 bases, J lost 7 bases, and 19 bases lay in between. The CDR3 nucleotides read TGTGCCACGGGGGACGCCAGATCTAGTGAAAAACTGTTTTTT. Amino acids: CATGDARSSEKLFF.

The genes are TRBV27 and TRBJ1-2, with D possibly matching TRBD1 (5 bases). Germline V gene sequence: CDR1 MNHEY, CDR2 SMNVEV (reference sequence). The length of the CDR3 is 13 residues. With 6 bases removed from V and 7 bases from J, the gap between germline ends came to 15 bases. CDR3 loop: CASSRRGYGGYTF. CDR3 nucleotide sequence: TGTGCCAGCAGCCGTCGGGGGTATGGTGGCTACACCTTC.

The chain carries TRBV29-1 and TRBJ1-4, with D uncertain. This CDR3 comprises 15 residues. V lost 7 bases to trimming and J lost 0 bases, with 15 bases between them. CDR1 is SQVTM, CDR2 ANQGSEA, per germline. CDR3 sequence reads: CSAPLPVATNEKLFF. The CDR3 region has the DNA TGCAGCGCCCCCCTTCCCGTCGCAACTAATGAAAAACTGTTTTTT.

Written as DNA, the CDR3 is TGTGCCAGCACATGGACAGGGGGGAATCAGCCCCAGCATTTT. Protein: CASTWTGGNQPQHF. The rearrangement joins TRBV6-1 to TRBJ1-5; 10 bases agree with TRBD1. Germline V lookup: CDR1 MNHNS, CDR2 SASEGT. This CDR3 spans 14 amino acids. V lost 7 bases to trimming and J lost 4 bases; unmatched junction nucleotides: 4.

The chain carries TRBV5-4 and TRBJ2-7; D tentatively reads TRBD1 or TRBD2 (5 bases each). Germline V gene lookup returns CDR1 SGHNT and CDR2 YYREEE (reference sequence). V lost 3 bases and J 2 bases, leaving 12 bases between the germline ends. This CDR3 comprises 14 residues. The CDR3 coding sequence is TGTGCCAGCAGCTCCGGGACGGCTACCTACGAGCAGTACTTC. As protein: CASSSGTATYEQYF.

There are a few counts of this clone. The J gene is TRBJ1-5, the V gene TRBV10-1; 7 bases agree with TRBD1. The germline V gene encodes CDR1 WNHNN and CDR2 SYGVQD (reference sequence). The V segment lost 10 bases and the J segment 5 bases; nucleotides outside the gene matches: 5. The CDR3 is 12 amino acids. The CDR3 sequence is CANEGTDQPQHF. The CDR3 DNA follows: TGCGCCAACGAAGGGACAGATCAGCCCCAGCATTTT.